Listed below are T cell receptor beta chains from one sample, sequenced in a study of T cell responses to AZD1222 COVID-19 vaccine. The data were produced by immunoSEQ multiplex PCR, yet TCRdb's version contains in-frame clones alone and is incomplete. There are 55,000 to 85,000 clones in the sample; roughly 89% occur only once, and about 9.4% lies in the top ten. Sequences were derived from peripheral blood, sampled on day 0 of AZD1222 vaccination. Source of these receptors: an adult in good health. Each CDR3 is given with its conserved first and last residue. The D gene is left open where the match is weak. Only part of the rows carry a size: once, few, many, or a class if the clone is expanded.

j_call: TRBJ1-4
v_call: TRBV18
clone_size: .
d_call: .
cdr3_aa: CASSPPTVSNEKLFF
cdr3_nt: TGTGCCAGCTCACCACCTACAGTTTCCAATGAAAAACTGTTTTTT

j_call: TRBJ1-2
v_call: TRBV5-1
clone_size: .
d_call: TRBD1
cdr3_aa: CASSIGTVSVYGYTF
cdr3_nt: TGCGCCAGCAGCATCGGGACAGTCTCGGTCTATGGCTACACCTTC

j_call: TRBJ2-3
v_call: TRBV4-1
clone_size: .
d_call: TRBD2
cdr3_aa: CASSYGLADSTDTQYF
cdr3_nt: TGCGCCAGCAGCTACGGACTAGCGGACAGCACAGATACGCAGTATTTT

j_call: TRBJ2-1
v_call: TRBV30
clone_size: .
d_call: .
cdr3_aa: CAWSPLSRGAGEQFF
cdr3_nt: TGTGCCTGGAGTCCCCTCAGTAGAGGGGCGGGGGAGCAGTTCTTC

j_call: TRBJ2-3
v_call: TRBV27
clone_size: .
d_call: .
cdr3_aa: CASSLFRGHADTQYF
cdr3_nt: TGTGCCAGCAGTTTATTTCGGGGGCATGCAGATACGCAGTATTTT

j_call: TRBJ1-1
v_call: TRBV29-1
clone_size: once
d_call: .
cdr3_aa: CSVREGRTEAFF
cdr3_nt: TGCAGCGTGAGGGAGGGCCGGACTGAAGCTTTCTTT

j_call: TRBJ2-5
v_call: TRBV18
clone_size: .
d_call: .
cdr3_aa: CASSPEETQYF
cdr3_nt: TGTGCCAGCTCACCCGAGGAGACCCAGTACTTC

j_call: TRBJ2-5
v_call: TRBV7-2
clone_size: .
d_call: TRBD2
cdr3_aa: CASSLASGGQETQYF
cdr3_nt: TGTGCCAGCAGCTTAGCGAGCGGGGGACAAGAGACCCAGTACTTC

j_call: TRBJ2-5
v_call: TRBV7-3
clone_size: .
d_call: .
cdr3_aa: CASSSGRDLQETQYF
cdr3_nt: TGTGCCAGCAGCTCGGGCCGGGACTTACAAGAGACCCAGTACTTC

j_call: TRBJ2-7
v_call: TRBV19
clone_size: .
d_call: .
cdr3_aa: CASSTQTGRQQYF
cdr3_nt: TGTGCCAGTAGTACCCAGACAGGAAGACAGCAGTACTTC

j_call: TRBJ2-7
v_call: TRBV30
clone_size: .
d_call: .
cdr3_aa: CAWSVEGPRPYEQYF
cdr3_nt: TGTGCCTGGAGTGTGGAAGGGCCCCGGCCCTACGAGCAGTACTTC

j_call: TRBJ1-2
v_call: TRBV6-5
clone_size: .
d_call: TRBD1
cdr3_aa: CASSAPGQGGYGYTF
cdr3_nt: TGTGCCAGCAGCGCTCCGGGACAGGGGGGATATGGCTACACCTTC

j_call: TRBJ2-1
v_call: TRBV14
clone_size: .
d_call: .
cdr3_aa: CASSRAHETYNEQFF
cdr3_nt: TGTGCCAGCAGCCGCGCACACGAAACCTACAATGAGCAGTTCTTC

j_call: TRBJ2-1
v_call: TRBV25-1
clone_size: .
d_call: .
cdr3_aa: CASSESGRGGYNEQFF
cdr3_nt: TGTGCCAGCAGTGAATCGGGAAGGGGAGGTTACAATGAGCAGTTCTTC

j_call: TRBJ2-5
v_call: TRBV6-6
clone_size: .
d_call: .
cdr3_aa: CASSRTLETQYF
cdr3_nt: TGTGCCAGCAGTCGTACCCTAGAGACCCAGTACTTC

j_call: TRBJ1-2
v_call: TRBV4-1
clone_size: .
d_call: .
cdr3_aa: CASRLLGIQNYGYTF
cdr3_nt: TGCGCCAGCAGGCTCTTAGGGATTCAAAACTATGGCTACACCTTC

j_call: TRBJ1-2
v_call: TRBV6-5
clone_size: .
d_call: TRBD1
cdr3_aa: CASSPGQGSGYTF
cdr3_nt: TGTGCCAGCAGCCCGGGACAGGGGAGTGGCTACACCTTC

j_call: TRBJ2-2
v_call: TRBV5-4
clone_size: .
d_call: .
cdr3_aa: CASSVGGPNTGELFF
cdr3_nt: TGTGCCAGCAGCGTGGGGGGGCCTAACACCGGGGAGCTGTTTTTT

j_call: TRBJ1-1
v_call: TRBV7-9
clone_size: .
d_call: .
cdr3_aa: CASSPEGSTEAFF
cdr3_nt: TGTGCCAGCAGCCCCGAAGGGAGCACTGAAGCTTTCTTT

j_call: TRBJ2-3
v_call: TRBV29-1
clone_size: .
d_call: .
cdr3_aa: CSVEVQVTDTQYF
cdr3_nt: TGCAGCGTTGAGGTACAAGTCACAGATACGCAGTATTTT

j_call: TRBJ1-5
v_call: TRBV14
clone_size: once
d_call: .
cdr3_aa: CASSQGWSQPQHF
cdr3_nt: TGTGCCAGCAGCCAAGGGTGGTCTCAGCCCCAGCATTTT

j_call: TRBJ2-2
v_call: TRBV18
clone_size: .
d_call: .
cdr3_aa: CASSAGTGTGELFF
cdr3_nt: TGTGCCAGCTCCGCCGGGACTGGCACCGGGGAGCTGTTTTTT

j_call: TRBJ2-2
v_call: TRBV4-3
clone_size: .
d_call: .
cdr3_aa: CASSQQFGAGELFF
cdr3_nt: TGCGCCAGCAGCCAACAGTTCGGTGCCGGGGAGCTGTTTTTT

j_call: TRBJ2-1
v_call: TRBV7-3
clone_size: .
d_call: TRBD2
cdr3_aa: CASSPRGGSYNEQFF
cdr3_nt: TGTGCCAGCAGCCCTCGGGGGGGGTCCTACAATGAGCAGTTCTTC

j_call: TRBJ2-7
v_call: TRBV28
clone_size: .
d_call: .
cdr3_aa: CASSLWAGEQYF
cdr3_nt: TGTGCCAGCAGTTTATGGGCCGGGGAGCAGTACTTC